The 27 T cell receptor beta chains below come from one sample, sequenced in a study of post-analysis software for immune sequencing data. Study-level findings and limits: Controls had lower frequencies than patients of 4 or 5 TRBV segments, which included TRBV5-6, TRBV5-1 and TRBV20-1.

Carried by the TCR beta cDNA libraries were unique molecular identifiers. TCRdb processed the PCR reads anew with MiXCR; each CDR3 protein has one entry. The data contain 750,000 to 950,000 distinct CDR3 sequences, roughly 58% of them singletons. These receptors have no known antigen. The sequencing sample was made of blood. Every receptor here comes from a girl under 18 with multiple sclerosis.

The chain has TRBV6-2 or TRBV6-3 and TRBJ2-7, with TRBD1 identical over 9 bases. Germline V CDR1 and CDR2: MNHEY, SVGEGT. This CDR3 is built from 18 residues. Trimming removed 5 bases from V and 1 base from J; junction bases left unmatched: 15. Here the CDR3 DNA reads TGTGCCAGCAGTCAGCAACCGGGACAGGGACTCTATTCCTACGAGCAGTACTTC. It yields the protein CASSQQPGQGLYSYEQYF.

The CDR3 protein is CASSYSPGVSYEQYF. DNA of the CDR3: TGTGCCAGCAGTTACTCGCCGGGAGTCTCCTACGAGCAGTACTTC. The V call is TRBV6-5, the J call TRBJ2-7; a possible D gene is TRBD2 (6 bases). The CDR3 covers 15 residues. CDR1 is MNHEY, CDR2 SVGAGI, per germline. Between the trimmed V and J ends, which lost 0 bases and 0 bases, there was a span of 9 bases.

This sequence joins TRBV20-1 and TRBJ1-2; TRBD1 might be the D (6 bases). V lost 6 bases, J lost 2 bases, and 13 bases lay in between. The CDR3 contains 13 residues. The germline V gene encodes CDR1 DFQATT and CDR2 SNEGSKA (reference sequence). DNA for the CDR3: TGCAGTGCCTTACAGGGCTTCAACTATGGCTACACCTTC. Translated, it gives CSALQGFNYGYTF.

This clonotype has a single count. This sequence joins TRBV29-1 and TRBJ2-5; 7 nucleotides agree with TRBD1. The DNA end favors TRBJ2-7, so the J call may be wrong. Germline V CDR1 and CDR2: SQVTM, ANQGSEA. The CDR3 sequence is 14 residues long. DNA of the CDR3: TGCAGCGCGACCCGGGACAGAACGACCTACGAGCAGTACTTC. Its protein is CSATRDRTTYEQYF.

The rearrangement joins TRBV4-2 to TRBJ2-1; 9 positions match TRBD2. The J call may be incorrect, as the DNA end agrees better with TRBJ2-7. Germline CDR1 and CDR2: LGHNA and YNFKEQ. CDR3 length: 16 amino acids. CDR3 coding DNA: TGTGCCAGCAGCTCTGAGCGGGAGGCCCGGTTATTTGAGCAGTACTTC. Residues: CASSSEREARLFEQYF.

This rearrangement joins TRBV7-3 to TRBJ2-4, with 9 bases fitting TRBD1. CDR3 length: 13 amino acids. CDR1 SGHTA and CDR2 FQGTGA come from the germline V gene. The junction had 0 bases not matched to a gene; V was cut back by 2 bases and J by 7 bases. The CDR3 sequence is CASSLGTGNIQYF. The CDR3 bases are TGTGCCAGCAGCTTAGGGACAGGGAACATTCAGTACTTC.

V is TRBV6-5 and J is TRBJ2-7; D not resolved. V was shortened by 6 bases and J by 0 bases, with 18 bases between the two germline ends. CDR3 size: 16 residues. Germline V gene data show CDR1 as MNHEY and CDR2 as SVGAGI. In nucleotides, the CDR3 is TGTGCCAGCAGCCCACTTGGAGCCTTCAACTCCTACGAGCAGTACTTC. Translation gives CASSPLGAFNSYEQYF.

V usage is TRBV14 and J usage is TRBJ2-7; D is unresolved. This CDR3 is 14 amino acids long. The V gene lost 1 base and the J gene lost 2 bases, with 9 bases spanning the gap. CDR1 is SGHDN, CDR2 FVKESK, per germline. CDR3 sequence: CASSQGGNAYEQYF. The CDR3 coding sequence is TGTGCCAGCAGCCAAGGAGGCAATGCCTACGAGCAGTACTTC.

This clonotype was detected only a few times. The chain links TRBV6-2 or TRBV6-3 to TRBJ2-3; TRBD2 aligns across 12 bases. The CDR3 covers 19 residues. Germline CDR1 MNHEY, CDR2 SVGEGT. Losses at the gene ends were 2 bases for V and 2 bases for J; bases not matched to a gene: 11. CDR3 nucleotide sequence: TGTGCCAGCAGTTACCCGACCCTACTAGCGGGGGGACCCACAGATACGCAGTATTTT. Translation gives CASSYPTLLAGGPTDTQYF.

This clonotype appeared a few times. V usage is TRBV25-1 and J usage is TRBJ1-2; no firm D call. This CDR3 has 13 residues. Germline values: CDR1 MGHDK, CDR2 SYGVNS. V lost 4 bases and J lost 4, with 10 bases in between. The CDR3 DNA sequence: TGTGCCAGCAGTGGGAGAAGGGTCTATGGCTACACCTTC. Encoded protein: CASSGRRVYGYTF.

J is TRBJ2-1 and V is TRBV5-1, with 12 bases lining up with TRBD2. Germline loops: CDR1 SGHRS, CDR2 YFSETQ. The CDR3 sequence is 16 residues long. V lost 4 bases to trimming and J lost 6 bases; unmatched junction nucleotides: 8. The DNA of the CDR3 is TGCGCCAGCAGCAATCTAGCGGGGGGGCCCCGCAATGAGCAGTTCTTC. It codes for CASSNLAGGPRNEQFF.

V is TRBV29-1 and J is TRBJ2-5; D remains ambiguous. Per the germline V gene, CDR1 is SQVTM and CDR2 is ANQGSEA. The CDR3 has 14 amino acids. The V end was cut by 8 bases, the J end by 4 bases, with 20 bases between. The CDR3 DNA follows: TGCAGCTTCCGTGGACCAGGTCAAGCAGAGACCCAGTACTTC. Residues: CSFRGPGQAETQYF.

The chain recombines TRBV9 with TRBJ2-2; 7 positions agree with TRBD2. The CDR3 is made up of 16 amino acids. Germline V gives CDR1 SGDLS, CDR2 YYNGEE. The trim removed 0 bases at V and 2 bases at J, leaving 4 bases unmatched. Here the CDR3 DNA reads TGTGCCAGCAGCGTAGGGGGGGGACTCAACACCGGGGAGCTGTTTTTT. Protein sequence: CASSVGGGLNTGELFF.

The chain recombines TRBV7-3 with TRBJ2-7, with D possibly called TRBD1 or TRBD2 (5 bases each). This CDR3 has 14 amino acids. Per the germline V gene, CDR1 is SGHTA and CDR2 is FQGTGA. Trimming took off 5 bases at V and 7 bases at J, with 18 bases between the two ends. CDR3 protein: CASSLRAGRDEQYF. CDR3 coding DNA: TGTGCCAGCAGCCTGAGGGCAGGCAGGGATGAGCAGTACTTC.

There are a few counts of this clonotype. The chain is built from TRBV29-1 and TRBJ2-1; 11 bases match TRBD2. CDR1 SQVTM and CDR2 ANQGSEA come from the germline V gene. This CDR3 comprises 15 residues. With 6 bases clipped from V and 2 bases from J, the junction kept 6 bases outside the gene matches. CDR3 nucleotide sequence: TGCAGCGTCAATAAGGGACTAGCGGCCTACAATGAGCAGTTCTTC. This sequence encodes CSVNKGLAAYNEQFF.

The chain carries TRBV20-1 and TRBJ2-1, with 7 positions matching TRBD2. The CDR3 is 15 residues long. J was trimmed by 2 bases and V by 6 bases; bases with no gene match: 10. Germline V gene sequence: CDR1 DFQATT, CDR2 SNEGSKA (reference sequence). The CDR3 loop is CSAVPGTTTYNEQFF. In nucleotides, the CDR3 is TGCAGTGCCGTCCCCGGGACTACTACCTACAATGAGCAGTTCTTC.

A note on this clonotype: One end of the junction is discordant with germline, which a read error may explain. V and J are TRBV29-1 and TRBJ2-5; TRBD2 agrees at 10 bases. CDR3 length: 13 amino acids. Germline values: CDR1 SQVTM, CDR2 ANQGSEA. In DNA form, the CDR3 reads TGCAGCGTGCCTAGCGGGAGTGGAGAGGCCCAGTACTTC. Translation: CSVPSGSGEAQYF.

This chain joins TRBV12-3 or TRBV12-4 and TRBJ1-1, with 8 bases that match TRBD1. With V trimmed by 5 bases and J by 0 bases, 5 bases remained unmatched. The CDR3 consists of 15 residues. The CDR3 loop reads CASSADRVMNTEAFF. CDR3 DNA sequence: TGTGCCAGCAGTGCGGACAGGGTAATGAACACTGAAGCTTTCTTT.

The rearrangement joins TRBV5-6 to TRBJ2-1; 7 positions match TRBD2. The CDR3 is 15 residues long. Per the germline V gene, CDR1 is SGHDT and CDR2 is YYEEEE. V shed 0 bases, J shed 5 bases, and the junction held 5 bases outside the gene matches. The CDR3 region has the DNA TGTGCCAGCAGCTTGGGGGGACGGGGGGACAATGAGCAGTTCTTC. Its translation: CASSLGGRGDNEQFF.

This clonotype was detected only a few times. The CDR3 sequence: CSARIEGRYEQYF. The DNA of the CDR3 is TGCAGTGCTAGGATCGAGGGGCGCTACGAGCAGTACTTC. This rearrangement joins TRBV20-1 to TRBJ2-7, with D possibly called TRBD1 or TRBD2 (5 bases each). CDR3 length equals 13 residues. Germline V gene data show CDR1 as DFQATT and CDR2 as SNEGSKA (reference sequence). The V and J ends lost 3 bases and 3 bases respectively, with 12 bases between them.

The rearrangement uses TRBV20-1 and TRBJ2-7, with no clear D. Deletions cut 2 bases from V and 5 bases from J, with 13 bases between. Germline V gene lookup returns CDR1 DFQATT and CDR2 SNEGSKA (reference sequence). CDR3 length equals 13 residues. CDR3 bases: TGCAGTGCTAGATTGAGCAGCGTCCACGAGCAGTACTTC. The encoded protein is CSARLSSVHEQYF.

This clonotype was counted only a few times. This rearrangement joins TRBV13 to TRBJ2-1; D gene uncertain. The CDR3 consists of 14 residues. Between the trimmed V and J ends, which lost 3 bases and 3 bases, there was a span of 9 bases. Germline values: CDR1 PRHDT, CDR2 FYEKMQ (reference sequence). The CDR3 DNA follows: TGTGCCAGCAGCTTCCCTCTGGGCTACAATGAGCAGTTCTTC. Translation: CASSFPLGYNEQFF.

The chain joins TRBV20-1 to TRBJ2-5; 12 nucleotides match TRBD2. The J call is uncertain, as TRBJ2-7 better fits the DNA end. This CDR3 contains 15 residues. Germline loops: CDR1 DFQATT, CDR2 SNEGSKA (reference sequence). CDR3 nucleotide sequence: TGCAGTGCTAGAGCAGGTACTAGCGGGAGGAGCGAGCAGTACTTC. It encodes CSARAGTSGRSEQYF.

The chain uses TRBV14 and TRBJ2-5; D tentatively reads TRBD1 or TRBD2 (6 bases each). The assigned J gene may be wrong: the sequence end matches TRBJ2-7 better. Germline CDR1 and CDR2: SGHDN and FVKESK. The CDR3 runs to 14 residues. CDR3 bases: TGTGCCAGCAGCCAAGAAGAGGGGGGCTACGAGCAGTACTTC. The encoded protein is CASSQEEGGYEQYF.

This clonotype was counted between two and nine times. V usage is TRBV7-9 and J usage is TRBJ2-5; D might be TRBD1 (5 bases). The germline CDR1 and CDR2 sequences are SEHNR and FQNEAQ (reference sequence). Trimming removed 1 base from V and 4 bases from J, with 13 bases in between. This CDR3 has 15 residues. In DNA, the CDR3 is TGTGCCAGCAGCTTAGACCCAGGGTGGTCAGAGACCCAGTACTTC. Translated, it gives CASSLDPGWSETQYF. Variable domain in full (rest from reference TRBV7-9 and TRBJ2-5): DTGVSQNPRHKITKRGQNVTFRCDPISEHNRLYWYRQTLGQGPEFLTYFQNEAQLEKSRLLSDRFSAERPKGSFSTLEIQRTEQGDSAMYLCASSLDPGWSETQYFGPGTRLLVL.

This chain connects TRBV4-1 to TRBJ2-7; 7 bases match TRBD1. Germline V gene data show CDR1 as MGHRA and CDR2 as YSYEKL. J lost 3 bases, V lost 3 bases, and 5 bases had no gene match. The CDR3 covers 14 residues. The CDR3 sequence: CASSHPRQGYEQYF. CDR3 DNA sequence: TGCGCCAGCAGCCACCCGAGACAGGGCTACGAGCAGTACTTC.

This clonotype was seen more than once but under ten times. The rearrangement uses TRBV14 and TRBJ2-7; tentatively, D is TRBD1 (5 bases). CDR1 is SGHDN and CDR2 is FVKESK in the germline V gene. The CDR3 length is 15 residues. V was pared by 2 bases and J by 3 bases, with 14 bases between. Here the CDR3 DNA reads TGTGCCAGCAGCCAATCATTAGCACAGGACTACGAGCAGTACTTC. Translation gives CASSQSLAQDYEQYF.